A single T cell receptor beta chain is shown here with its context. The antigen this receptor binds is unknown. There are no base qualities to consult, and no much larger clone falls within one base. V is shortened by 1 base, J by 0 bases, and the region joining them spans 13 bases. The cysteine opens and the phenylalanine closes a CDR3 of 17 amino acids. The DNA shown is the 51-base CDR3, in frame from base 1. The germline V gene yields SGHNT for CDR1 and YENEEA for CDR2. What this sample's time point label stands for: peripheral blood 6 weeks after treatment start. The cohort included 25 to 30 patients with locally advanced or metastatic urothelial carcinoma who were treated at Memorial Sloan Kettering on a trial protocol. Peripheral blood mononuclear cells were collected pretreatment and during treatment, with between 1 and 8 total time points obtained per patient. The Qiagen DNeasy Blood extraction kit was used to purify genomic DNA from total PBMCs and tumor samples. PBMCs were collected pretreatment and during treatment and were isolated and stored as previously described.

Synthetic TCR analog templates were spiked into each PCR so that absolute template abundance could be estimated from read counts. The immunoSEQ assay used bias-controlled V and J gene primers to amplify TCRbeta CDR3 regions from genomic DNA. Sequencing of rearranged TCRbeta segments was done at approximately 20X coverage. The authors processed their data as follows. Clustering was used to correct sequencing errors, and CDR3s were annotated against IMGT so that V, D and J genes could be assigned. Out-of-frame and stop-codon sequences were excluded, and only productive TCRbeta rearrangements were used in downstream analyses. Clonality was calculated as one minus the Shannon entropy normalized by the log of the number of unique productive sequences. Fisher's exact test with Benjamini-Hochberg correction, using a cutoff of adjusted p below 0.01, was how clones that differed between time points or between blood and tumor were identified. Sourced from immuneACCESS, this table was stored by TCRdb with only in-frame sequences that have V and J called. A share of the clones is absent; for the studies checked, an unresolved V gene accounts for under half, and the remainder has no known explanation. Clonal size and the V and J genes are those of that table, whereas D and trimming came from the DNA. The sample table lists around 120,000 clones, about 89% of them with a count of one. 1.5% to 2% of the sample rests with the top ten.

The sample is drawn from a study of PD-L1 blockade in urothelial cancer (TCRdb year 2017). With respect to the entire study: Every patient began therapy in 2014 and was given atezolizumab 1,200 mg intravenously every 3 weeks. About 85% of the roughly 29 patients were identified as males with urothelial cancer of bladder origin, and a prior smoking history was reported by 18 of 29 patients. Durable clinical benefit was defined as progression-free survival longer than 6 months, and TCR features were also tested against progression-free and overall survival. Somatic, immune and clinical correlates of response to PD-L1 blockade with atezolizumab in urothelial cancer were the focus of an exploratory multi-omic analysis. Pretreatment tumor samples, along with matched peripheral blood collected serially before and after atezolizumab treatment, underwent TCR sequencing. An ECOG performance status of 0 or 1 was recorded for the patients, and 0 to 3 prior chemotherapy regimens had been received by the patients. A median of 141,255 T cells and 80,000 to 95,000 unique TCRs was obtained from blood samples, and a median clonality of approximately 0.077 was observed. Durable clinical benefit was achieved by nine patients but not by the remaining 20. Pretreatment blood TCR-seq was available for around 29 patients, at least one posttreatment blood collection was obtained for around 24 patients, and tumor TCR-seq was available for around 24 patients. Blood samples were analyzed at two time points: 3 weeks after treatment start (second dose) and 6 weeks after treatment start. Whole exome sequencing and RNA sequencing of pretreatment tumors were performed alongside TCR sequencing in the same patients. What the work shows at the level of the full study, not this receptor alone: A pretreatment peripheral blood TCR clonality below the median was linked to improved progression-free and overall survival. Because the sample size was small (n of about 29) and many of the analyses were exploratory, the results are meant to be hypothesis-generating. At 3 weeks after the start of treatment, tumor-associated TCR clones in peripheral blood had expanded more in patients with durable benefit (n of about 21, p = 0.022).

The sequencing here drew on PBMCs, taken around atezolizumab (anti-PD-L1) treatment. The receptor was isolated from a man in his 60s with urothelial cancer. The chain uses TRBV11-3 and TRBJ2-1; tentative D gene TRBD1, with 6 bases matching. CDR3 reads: CASSLGTAAYSYNEQFF. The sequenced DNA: TGTGCCAGCAGCTTAGGGACAGCAGCGTACTCCTACAATGAGCAGTTCTTC.